Listed below are T cell receptor beta chains from one sample, sequenced in a study of blood T cell repertoires in COVID-19. Libraries were prepared by immunoSEQ multiplex PCR; TCRdb keeps only in-frame clonotypes and omits some of them. This table holds around 450,000 clones, around 87% found once. Sequencing input: PBMCs or T cells enriched from blood (not recorded which). These receptors came from a woman under 30 who had recovered from COVID-19. Both conserved end residues are part of each CDR3. Each record gives: CDR3 length, D gene, clone size, V gene, J gene, CDR3 DNA, CDR3 protein. A D gene is named only where the DNA matches it firmly. Only part of the rows carry a size: once, few, many, or a class if the clone is expanded.

>13|-|few|TRBV2|TRBJ2-7
TGTGCCAGCAGAATACGACTGGACTACGAGCAGTACTTC
CASRIRLDYEQYF
>14|TRBD1|-|TRBV7-9|TRBJ1-2
TGTGCCAGCAGCTCCATTGGACAGGGACATGGCTACACCTTC
CASSSIGQGHGYTF
>18|TRBD1|-|TRBV3-1/TRBV3-2|TRBJ1-4
TGTGCCAGCAGCCACGGTCCGGGACAGGGGGATTATAATGAAAAACTGTTTTTT
CASSHGPGQGDYNEKLFF
>15|TRBD1|-|TRBV6-5|TRBJ1-3
TGTGCCAGCAGCAGCACAGGGGAAATAGGAAACACCATATATTTT
CASSSTGEIGNTIYF
>14|-|-|TRBV28|TRBJ2-2
TGTGCCAGCAGAGTGCGTGAGGACACCGGGGAGCTGTTTTTT
CASRVREDTGELFF
>10|-|once|TRBV3-1/TRBV3-2|TRBJ2-3
TGTGCCAGCAGCGGATCCAGGGGTTATTTT
CASSGSRGYF
>15|-|-|TRBV6-4|TRBJ1-1
TGTGCCAGCAGCATACAGGGTGGTAGCGTCACTGAAGCTTTCTTT
CASSIQGGSVTEAFF
>13|-|once|TRBV27|TRBJ1-2
TGTGCCACCTGGGGAGCGGGGGCGAGAGGCTACACCTTC
CATWGAGARGYTF
>11|-|-|TRBV5-4|TRBJ1-2
TGTGCCAGCAGCCCCGGGGGGGGCTACACCTTC
CASSPGGGYTF
>14|-|-|TRBV2|TRBJ1-2
TGTGCCAGCAACCCTTGGGGGGGAGAGGATGGCTACACCTTC
CASNPWGGEDGYTF
>16|-|-|TRBV28|TRBJ1-2
TGTGCCAGCAGTTTTTTCCCCTCTACCTCTAACTATGGCTACACCTTC
CASSFFPSTSNYGYTF
>13|TRBD2|-|TRBV19|TRBJ2-5
TGTGCCAGTAGTAGGGGGGGCCAAGAGACCCAGTACTTC
CASSRGGQETQYF
>14|TRBD1|-|TRBV30|TRBJ1-6
TGTGCCTGGAGCCACGACAGGGGTAATTCACCCCTCCACTTT
CAWSHDRGNSPLHF